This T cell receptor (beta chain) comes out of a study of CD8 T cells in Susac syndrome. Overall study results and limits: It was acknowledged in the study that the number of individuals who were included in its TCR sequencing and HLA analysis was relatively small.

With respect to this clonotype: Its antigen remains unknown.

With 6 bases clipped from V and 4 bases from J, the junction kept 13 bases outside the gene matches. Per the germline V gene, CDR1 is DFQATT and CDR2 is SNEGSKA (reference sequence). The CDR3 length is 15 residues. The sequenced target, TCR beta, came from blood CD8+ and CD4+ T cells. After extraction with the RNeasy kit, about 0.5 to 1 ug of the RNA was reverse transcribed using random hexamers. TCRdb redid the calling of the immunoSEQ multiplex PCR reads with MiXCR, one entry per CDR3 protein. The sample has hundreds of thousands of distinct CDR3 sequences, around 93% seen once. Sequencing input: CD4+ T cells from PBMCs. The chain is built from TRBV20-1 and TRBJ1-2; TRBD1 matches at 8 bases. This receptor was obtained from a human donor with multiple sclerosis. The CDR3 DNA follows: TGCAGTGCCGCTAATGACGACAGGGGTGGCTATGGCTACACCTTC. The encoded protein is CSAANDDRGGYGYTF.